The rows below give T cell receptor beta chains drawn from one sample of a study of response to subunit inactivated influenza vaccine. Each CDR3 protein is one row after TCRdb ran MiXCR on the RT-PCR reads. The sample has 650,000 to 800,000 distinct CDR3 sequences, around 20% seen once; the top ten hold about a tenth. This specimen consisted of PBMCs from blood, obtained more than 4 days after vaccination. The source of these receptors is a man in his fifties who received an inactivated influenza vaccine. Both conserved end residues are part of each CDR3. A D gene is named only where the DNA matches it firmly. Size is stated for part of the rows, as once, few or many counts, or as a class when the clone is expanded.

cdr3_aa,cdr3_nt,clone_size,d_call,v_call,j_call
CASSGQGGWIGGYTGELFF,TGTGCCAGCAGTGGACAGGGCGGTTGGATCGGGGGGTACACCGGGGAGCTGTTTTTT,NA,NA,TRBV28,TRBJ2-2
CASSQDPTVNYGYTF,TGTGCCAGCAGCCAAGATCCGACAGTTAACTATGGCTACACCTTC,many,NA,TRBV4-2,TRBJ1-2
CAISVSGDNEQFF,TGTGCCATCAGTGTTAGCGGGGACAATGAGCAGTTCTTC,many,TRBD2,TRBV10-3,TRBJ2-1
CASSSPDRGISGANVLTF,TGTGCCAGCAGCTCCCCGGACAGGGGGATCTCTGGGGCCAACGTCCTGACTTTC,NA,TRBD1,TRBV11-1,TRBJ2-6
CSVRHQETQYF,TGCAGCGTTAGGCACCAAGAGACCCAGTACTTC,NA,NA,TRBV29-1,TRBJ2-5
CASSLLAGGPPAGELFF,TGTGCCAGCAGCTTACTAGCGGGAGGTCCCCCGGCCGGGGAGCTGTTTTTT,NA,TRBD2,TRBV7-3,TRBJ2-2
CASGTSGTNKNIQYF,TGTGCCAGCGGGACTAGCGGGACAAACAAAAACATTCAGTACTTC,NA,TRBD2,TRBV6-2/TRBV6-3,TRBJ2-4
CSTRLWGGNQPQHF,TGCAGTACTAGGCTATGGGGGGGCAATCAGCCCCAGCATTTT,many,NA,TRBV20-1,TRBJ1-5
CASSHPSLGQGDYGYTF,TGCGCCAGCAGTCATCCGTCCCTAGGACAGGGTGACTATGGCTACACCTTC,NA,TRBD1,TRBV10-2,TRBJ1-2
CASTVPDRQETQYF,TGTGCCAGCACCGTCCCGGACAGGCAAGAGACCCAGTACTTC,NA,TRBD1,TRBV28,TRBJ2-5
CSARMSSGVETQYF,TGCAGTGCTAGAATGTCTAGCGGGGTAGAGACCCAGTACTTC,NA,TRBD2,TRBV20-1,TRBJ2-5
CASSDRDRGRIWEQYF,TGTGCCAGCAGTGACCGGGACAGGGGACGAATTTGGGAGCAGTACTTC,few,TRBD1,TRBV12-3/TRBV12-4,TRBJ2-7
CASSPGDYTEAFF,TGTGCCAGCAGTCCCGGAGACTACACTGAAGCTTTCTTT,NA,NA,TRBV11-2,TRBJ1-1
CASSQQGVSKNIQYF,TGTGCCAGCAGTCAACAGGGAGTTTCAAAAAACATTCAGTACTTC,few,NA,TRBV27,TRBJ2-4
CASSLDTGTSGGRETQYF,TGTGCCAGCAGTTTGGACACCGGGACTAGCGGGGGACGGGAGACCCAGTACTTC,NA,TRBD2,TRBV28,TRBJ2-5
CASSLDPGAEQYF,TGTGCCAGCAGCTTAGACCCCGGCGCCGAGCAGTACTTC,NA,NA,TRBV11-2,TRBJ2-7
CASSLGGDGHNEQFF,TGTGCCAGCAGCTTAGGTGGAGACGGGCACAATGAGCAGTTCTTC,NA,NA,TRBV7-9,TRBJ2-1
CASTIDRAGANVLTF,TGTGCCAGCACCATAGACAGGGCCGGGGCCAACGTCCTGACTTTC,NA,TRBD1,TRBV6-2/TRBV6-3,TRBJ2-6
CASRNIAGFGETQYF,TGTGCCAGCAGAAATATAGCGGGATTTGGAGAGACCCAGTACTTC,NA,TRBD2,TRBV7-2,TRBJ2-5
CASSLGGGSGYTF,TGTGCCAGCAGTTTGGGAGGGGGAAGCGGCTACACCTTC,few,NA,TRBV12-3/TRBV12-4,TRBJ1-2
CSVVVQVDGEQYF,TGCAGCGTTGTTGTGCAGGTTGATGGCGAGCAGTACTTC,many,NA,TRBV29-1,TRBJ2-7
CASSLGGRLGDTQYF,TGTGCCAGCAGCTTAGGAGGGAGGCTGGGTGATACGCAGTATTTT,NA,NA,TRBV11-2,TRBJ2-3
CSAVRTRKDTQYF,TGCAGTGCTGTCCGAACCCGTAAAGATACGCAGTATTTT,NA,NA,TRBV20-1,TRBJ2-3
CASSLSGTRQGYNEQFF,TGTGCCAGCAGCTTAAGTGGTACCCGACAGGGCTACAATGAGCAGTTCTTC,few,TRBD1,TRBV7-2,TRBJ2-1
CASSLTDRGPDEQYF,TGTGCCAGCAGCCTAACCGACAGGGGGCCAGACGAGCAGTACTTC,NA,TRBD1,TRBV4-2,TRBJ2-7
CSALRLAASYEQYF,TGCAGTGCTTTAAGACTAGCAGCTAGCTACGAGCAGTACTTC,few,TRBD2,TRBV20-1,TRBJ2-7
CSARRGPDQPQHF,TGCAGTGCTAGAAGGGGGCCCGATCAGCCCCAGCATTTT,few,TRBD1,TRBV20-1,TRBJ1-5
CASSADGISNQPQHF,TGTGCCAGCAGCGCCGACGGAATTAGCAATCAGCCCCAGCATTTT,few,NA,TRBV6-1,TRBJ1-5
CASSLTLSGANVLTF,TGTGCCAGCAGCCTAACGCTCTCCGGGGCCAACGTCCTGACTTTC,few,NA,TRBV3-1,TRBJ2-6
CASSQEGWQGNQETQYF,TGTGCCAGCAGCCAAGAAGGGTGGCAAGGAAACCAAGAGACCCAGTACTTC,NA,NA,TRBV4-2,TRBJ2-5
CASSSHASTDTQYF,TGTGCCAGCAGCTCCCATGCTAGCACAGATACGCAGTATTTT,NA,NA,TRBV7-2,TRBJ2-3
CASRLDSTDTQYF,TGCGCCAGCAGGTTGGACAGCACAGATACGCAGTATTTT,NA,NA,TRBV5-1,TRBJ2-3
CATSRTGEQFF,TGTGCCACCAGTCGGACAGGTGAGCAGTTCTTC,NA,TRBD1,TRBV24-1,TRBJ2-1
CASSYDYQVYEQYF,TGTGCCAGCAGTTACGATTACCAGGTATACGAGCAGTACTTC,few,NA,TRBV6-5,TRBJ2-7
CASSPQGPRSGNTIYF,TGTGCCAGCAGTCCACAGGGTCCCCGTTCTGGAAACACCATATATTTT,NA,NA,TRBV6-1,TRBJ1-3
CASGQYEQYF,TGTGCCAGCGGCCAATACGAGCAGTACTTC,few,NA,TRBV6-5,TRBJ2-7
CSARGLAGNNEQFF,TGCAGTGCTAGAGGTCTAGCGGGGAACAATGAGCAGTTCTTC,many,TRBD2,TRBV20-1,TRBJ2-1
CASRGGTSGQADTQYF,TGTGCCAGCAGGGGCGGGACTAGCGGACAGGCCGATACGCAGTATTTT,NA,TRBD2,TRBV12-3/TRBV12-4,TRBJ2-3
CASSPPGQVRTDTQYF,TGTGCCAGCTCACCCCCCGGACAGGTACGCACAGATACGCAGTATTTT,few,TRBD1,TRBV18,TRBJ2-3
CASSVMTWGDGREKLFF,TGTGCCAGCAGCGTAATGACCTGGGGAGATGGAAGAGAAAAACTGTTTTTT,NA,NA,TRBV5-6,TRBJ1-4
CASSLAINYGYTF,TGTGCCAGCAGCTTGGCCATTAACTATGGCTACACCTTC,NA,NA,TRBV12-3/TRBV12-4,TRBJ1-2
CASSSDGGTDTQYF,TGTGCCAGCAGTTCTGACGGGGGTACAGATACGCAGTATTTT,few,NA,TRBV28,TRBJ2-3
CASSFTGTVRGELFF,TGCGCCAGCAGCTTTACCGGGACAGTGCGCGGGGAGCTGTTTTTT,few,TRBD1,TRBV5-1,TRBJ2-2
CASSLKGSRSPLHF,TGTGCCAGCAGTTTAAAGGGGAGTCGTTCACCCCTCCACTTT,many,NA,TRBV12-3/TRBV12-4,TRBJ1-6
CASSSPGGSSYEQYF,TGTGCCAGCTCGTCCCCAGGGGGAAGCTCCTACGAGCAGTACTTC,NA,TRBD1,TRBV18,TRBJ2-7
CASIVGGAGELFF,TGTGCCAGCATCGTAGGGGGGGCCGGGGAGCTGTTTTTT,NA,NA,TRBV12-3/TRBV12-4,TRBJ2-2
CASSLAGAAETQYF,TGCGCCAGCAGCTTGGCGGGGGCTGCGGAGACCCAGTACTTC,many,NA,TRBV5-1,TRBJ2-5
CASSLDGAANTGELFF,TGTGCCAGCAGCTTAGATGGGGCGGCGAACACCGGGGAGCTGTTTTTT,NA,NA,TRBV11-3,TRBJ2-2
CASSLRDTVTGELFF,TGTGCCAGCAGTCTTAGGGACACCGTCACCGGGGAGCTGTTTTTT,once,NA,TRBV12-3/TRBV12-4,TRBJ2-2
CSVLPGTGYTSTDTQYF,TGCAGCGTGCTTCCCGGGACAGGGTATACTAGCACAGATACGCAGTATTTT,NA,TRBD1,TRBV29-1,TRBJ2-3
CASSLVTGGARTGELFF,TGTGCCAGCAGTTTAGTGACAGGGGGCGCTCGGACCGGGGAGCTGTTTTTT,few,TRBD1,TRBV6-5,TRBJ2-2
CASSHRLAGGQDTQYF,TGTGCCAGCAGCCATAGACTAGCGGGGGGGCAAGATACGCAGTATTTT,few,TRBD2,TRBV7-9,TRBJ2-3
CASSWGLMTYNEQFF,TGTGCCAGCAGCTGGGGGCTTATGACCTACAATGAGCAGTTCTTC,NA,NA,TRBV7-9,TRBJ2-1
CASSQDRNNQPQHF,TGTGCCAGCAGCCAGGACAGGAACAATCAGCCCCAGCATTTT,NA,TRBD1,TRBV7-2,TRBJ1-5
CASSLGTGPYQETQYF,TGTGCCAGCAGCTTAGGTACAGGACCGTACCAAGAGACCCAGTACTTC,NA,NA,TRBV7-9,TRBJ2-5